Below, 10 T cell receptor beta chains from the same sample are listed, as sequenced in a study of blood T cells in healthy people across ages. The use of a sample-barcoded 5' primer and a J-beta primer mix characterized a second PCR of about 6 to 12 cycles. TCRdb called the 5' RACE reads again in MiXCR, with one record for every CDR3 protein. The sample yields approximately 1.5 million distinct CDR3 sequences, roughly a third seen once. Sequenced material: blood. Every receptor here comes from a woman aged 25 to 39 in good health.

V and J are TRBV18 and TRBJ2-1; D is uncertain. Trimming took off 0 bases at V and 2 bases at J, with 8 bases between the two ends. Germline CDR1 is KGHSH and CDR2 is LQKENI. The CDR3 loop spans 15 amino acids. The CDR3 nucleotides are TGTGCCAGCTCACCACCTAGCAACACCTACAATGAGCAGTTCTTC. The encoded protein is CASSPPSNTYNEQFF.

The genes are TRBV5-1 and TRBJ1-2; TRBD1 is a possible D gene (6 bases). This CDR3 is built from 15 residues. Germline CDR1 and CDR2: SGHRS and YFSETQ. The V gene lost 3 bases and the J gene lost 4 bases, with 16 bases spanning the gap. CDR3 amino acids: CASSSQGSLPYGYTF. The CDR3, as DNA: TGCGCCAGCAGCTCCCAGGGGTCTCTCCCCTATGGCTACACCTTC.

J is TRBJ2-3 and V is TRBV7-9; TRBD1 matches 7 bases. This CDR3 has 18 residues. CDR1 is SEHNR, CDR2 FQNEAQ, per germline (reference sequence). Trimming cost V 6 bases and J 1 base; bases outside gene matches: 16. The CDR3 DNA is TGTGCCAGCAGTTGCTCGGGACAGTCCATCGAATGCACAGATACGCAGTATTTT. Its protein product is CASSCSGQSIECTDTQYF.

V gene TRBV14 combines with J gene TRBJ2-3; TRBD2 aligns across 15 bases. Trimming took 3 bases from V and 1 from J; bases not matched to a gene: 2. The CDR3 loop spans 17 amino acids. Germline V gene data show CDR1 as SGHDN and CDR2 as FVKESK. This chain's CDR3 is CASSQWTSGRGTDTQYF. CDR3 DNA: TGTGCCAGCAGCCAGTGGACTAGCGGGAGGGGCACAGATACGCAGTATTTT.

A note on this clonotype: With a much larger clone just one base away, this may be a read error. The chain couples TRBV29-1 to TRBJ2-5; TRBD1 aligns across 9 bases. CDR1 and CDR2 (germline): SQVTM, ANQGSEA. After removal of 7 bases from V and 11 bases from J, the junction contained 11 bases not matched to a gene. CDR3 length equals 12 residues. The CDR3 sequence is CSAGTGWNEQYF. The CDR3 coding sequence is TGCAGCGCCGGGACAGGGTGGAATGAGCAGTACTTC.

A remark on this clonotype: Germline is not matched at one junction end, which may reflect a read error. This chain links TRBV11-2 with TRBJ2-5; TRBD1 is a possible D gene (6 bases). The CDR3 consists of 13 residues. Germline lookup yields CDR1 SGHAT and CDR2 FQNNGV. CDR3 sequence reads: CASRWTAQETQYF. DNA for the CDR3: TGCGCCAGCAGGTGGACAGCCCAAGAGACCCAGTACTTC.

This clonotype was counted between two and nine times. The V call is TRBV9, the J call TRBJ2-1; the match to TRBD1 covers 7 bases. Trimming removed 0 bases from V and 5 bases from J; junction bases left unmatched: 5. The length of the CDR3 is 15 residues. Germline CDR1 and CDR2: SGDLS and YYNGEE. CDR3 protein: CASSVGTGYNNEQFF. The CDR3 DNA sequence: TGTGCCAGCAGCGTAGGGACAGGCTACAACAATGAGCAGTTCTTC.

This clonotype was counted a few times. The genes are TRBV4-1 and TRBJ1-5, with 7 positions matching TRBD1. Germline V gene lookup returns CDR1 MGHRA and CDR2 YSYEKL. There are 15 residues in the CDR3. Unmatched junction bases numbered 8, after V lost 3 bases and J lost 6 bases. CDR3 in DNA: TGCGCCAGCAGCCACGAACAGGGGTCGCTTCAGCCCCAGCATTTT. Amino acid sequence: CASSHEQGSLQPQHF.

The chain uses TRBV28 and TRBJ2-5; D may be TRBD1 (6 bases). The CDR3 runs to 14 residues. V was pared by 3 bases and J by 4 bases, with 12 bases between. CDR1 is MDHEN and CDR2 is SYDVKM in the germline V gene. The CDR3 coding sequence is TGTGCCAGCAGTTTGCCAGGGGAAGGAGAGACCCAGTACTTC. Amino acid sequence: CASSLPGEGETQYF.

V is TRBV24-1 and J is TRBJ2-3; TRBD2 agrees at 13 bases. The CDR3 totals 17 residues. The J segment lost 3 bases and the V segment lost 2 bases, leaving 4 bases of the junction unmatched. Per the germline V gene, CDR1 is KGHDR and CDR2 is SFDVKD. As DNA, the CDR3 is TGTGCCACCAGTGATTACGGACTAGCGGGAGTAACAGATACGCAGTATTTT. Protein sequence: CATSDYGLAGVTDTQYF.